A single sample gave rise to the 14 T cell receptor beta chains below, sequenced in a study of cytomegalovirus exposure and HLA in healthy donors. The PCR employed 60 Vbeta primers together with 13 Jbeta primers. TCRdb's table, derived via immunoSEQ multiplex PCR, lists solely in-frame clones and lacks some. Of around 160,000 clones in the sample, roughly 73% are singletons; the top ten hold 1.5% to 2%. Sample: PBMCs. These receptors were taken from a woman under 30 in good health and CMV-seronegative.

The rearrangement uses TRBV19 and TRBJ2-3; 8 bases align to TRBD2. Germline CDR1 LNHDA, CDR2 SQIVND (reference sequence). V was pared by 4 bases and J by 0 bases, with 3 bases of the junction left unmatched. There are 15 residues in the CDR3. The CDR3 protein is CASSKRELSTDTQYF. CDR3 nucleotides: TGTGCCAGTAGTAAGCGGGAGTTAAGCACAGATACGCAGTATTTT.

The chain combines TRBV5-1 with TRBJ1-4, with D unclear. Deletions cut 1 base from V and 4 bases from J, with 11 bases between. The CDR3 has 15 residues. From germline, CDR1 is SGHRS and CDR2 YFSETQ. CDR3 nucleotide sequence: TGCGCCAGCAGCTTGTCGGGGTCCTTTAATGAAAAACTGTTTTTT. Its translation: CASSLSGSFNEKLFF.

The V and J genes are TRBV6-5 and TRBJ1-2; 8 nucleotides line up with TRBD1. The CDR3 is made up of 14 amino acids. The V segment lost 6 bases and the J segment 6 bases; nucleotides outside the gene matches: 9. Germline-derived CDR1 and CDR2 are MNHEY and SVGAGI. The CDR3 loop reads CASRKDRGWDGYTF. The CDR3 coding sequence is TGTGCCAGCAGAAAAGACAGGGGATGGGATGGCTACACCTTC.

As regards this clone: The same CDR3 can be traced to other DNA sequences in this sample. The chain carries TRBV7-2 and TRBJ2-1; 9 bases are a match to TRBD1. The CDR3 is made up of 15 amino acids. In germline, CDR1 is SGHTA, CDR2 FQGNSA. With V trimmed by 0 bases and J by 8 bases, 5 bases remained unmatched. CDR3 sequence reads: CASSLAQGARYEQFF. CDR3 coding DNA: TGTGCCAGCAGCTTAGCACAGGGGGCTCGGTATGAGCAGTTCTTC.

The table lists this clone with a count of one. The gene calls are TRBV19 and TRBJ1-4, with D tentatively TRBD1 (5 bases). CDR1 and CDR2 (germline): LNHDA, SQIVND (reference sequence). CDR3 size: 14 residues. V dropped 4 bases and J dropped 0 bases, with 6 bases sitting between them. The CDR3 DNA reads as TGTGCCAGTAGTAGACAGCCAACTAATGAAAAACTGTTTTTT. Amino acids: CASSRQPTNEKLFF.

The CDR3 region is CASSPKSTSARVDTQYF. The CDR3 nucleotides read TGTGCCAGCAGCCCAAAAAGCACTAGCGCTCGGGTAGATACGCAGTATTTT. The chain employs TRBV7-8 and TRBJ2-3, with 7 bases fitting TRBD2. CDR1 is SGHVS and CDR2 is FQNEAQ in the germline V gene. CDR3 length: 17 residues. Trimming removed 5 bases from V and 5 bases from J; junction bases left unmatched: 16.

The chain joins TRBV7-8 to TRBJ2-4; 10 bases are a match to TRBD1. J lost 8 bases, V lost 1 base, and 2 bases had no gene match. This CDR3 region has 14 residues. Germline loops: CDR1 SGHVS, CDR2 FQNEAQ. The CDR3 loop reads CASSLGDRGDIQYF. In nucleotides, the CDR3 is TGTGCCAGCAGCTTAGGGGACAGGGGAGACATTCAGTACTTC. Full variable domain (missing parts from reference TRBV7-8 and TRBJ2-4): GAGVSQSPRYKVAKRGQDVALRCDPISGHVSLFWYQQALGQGPEFLTYFQNEAQLDKSGLPSDRFFAERPEGSVSTLKIQRTQQEDSAVYLCASSLGDRGDIQYFGAGTRLSVL.

CDR3 loop: CASSPETARVAGTEAFF. The CDR3 DNA follows: TGTGCCAGCAGCCCCGAAACTGCCAGGGTGGCCGGCACTGAAGCTTTCTTT. The chain joins TRBV5-4 to TRBJ1-1, with D perhaps matching TRBD1 (5 bases). CDR1 is SGHNT, CDR2 YYREEE, per germline (reference sequence). The CDR3 extends over 17 amino acids. Trimming stripped 4 bases from V and 4 bases from J, with 23 bases between.

In its sample, this clone was seen a few times. The CDR3 DNA sequence: TGTGCCAGCAGCTTACTCGGGACCGGGGAGCTGTTTTTT. This codes for CASSLLGTGELFF. The V gene is TRBV7-9, the J gene TRBJ2-2; D is unresolved. Trimming pared 2 bases from V and 5 bases from J, leaving 6 bases between. Per the germline V gene, CDR1 is SEHNR and CDR2 is FQNEAQ (reference sequence). CDR3 length equals 13 residues.

The rearrangement links TRBV10-3 to TRBJ1-5; 10 positions agree with TRBD1. The CDR3 loop spans 17 amino acids. Losses at the gene ends were 4 bases for V and 6 bases for J; bases not matched to a gene: 12. From germline, CDR1 is ENHRY and CDR2 SYGVKD. The DNA for the CDR3 is TGTGCCATCAGTGGTACCCCGGGACAGGGGCAAAGTCAGCCCCAGCATTTT. It codes for CAISGTPGQGQSQPQHF.

V is TRBV27 and J is TRBJ1-6; the D is unclear. CDR1 MNHEY and CDR2 SMNVEV come from the germline V gene (reference sequence). Trimming shortened V by 5 bases and J by 4 bases, and 9 bases separated the two germline ends. The CDR3 contains 14 residues. As DNA, the CDR3 is TGTGCCAGCAGTCCCCTATCATATAATTCACCCCTCCACTTT. Protein: CASSPLSYNSPLHF.

J is TRBJ1-2 and V is TRBV19, with 12 bases aligning to TRBD1. V gave up 4 bases and J gave up 6 bases; unmatched junction bases: 12. The CDR3 is 17 amino acids. CDR1 and CDR2 from the germline V gene are LNHDA and SQIVND (reference sequence). The CDR3 DNA is TGTGCCAGTAGTAACCCCGGGACAGGGGGCTTCCAGAATGGCTACACCTTC. Its protein product is CASSNPGTGGFQNGYTF. Filled out from reference TRBV19 and TRBJ1-2, the complete variable domain reads DGGITQSPKYLFRKEGQNVTLSCEQNLNHDAMYWYRQDPGQGLRLIYYSQIVNDFQKGDIAEGYSVSREKKESFPLTVTSAQKNPTAFYLCASSNPGTGGFQNGYTFGSGTRLTVV.

This clone was picked up a small number of times. The chain is built from TRBV6-5 and TRBJ2-5; 12 bases are shared with TRBD2. V gave up 6 bases and J gave up 5 bases; unmatched junction bases: 1. There are 13 residues in the CDR3. Germline V gives CDR1 MNHEY, CDR2 SVGAGI. DNA for the CDR3: TGTGCCAGCAGCACTAGCGGGAGGGAGACCCAGTACTTC. It yields the protein CASSTSGRETQYF.

The chain carries TRBV5-1 and TRBJ2-2; 9 bases line up with TRBD2. Germline trimming cut 2 bases from V and 4 bases from J; bases unmatched to any gene: 6. This CDR3 has 16 residues. Per germline, CDR1 SGHRS and CDR2 YFSETQ. The CDR3 nucleotides read TGCGCCAGCAGCTTAATAGCGGGAGCGGGCACCGGGGAGCTGTTTTTT. Translated: CASSLIAGAGTGELFF.